This T cell receptor (beta chain) appears in the sequencing data of a study of cytomegalovirus exposure and HLA in healthy donors. Whole-study results and caveats: There were some V segments, including TRBV6-2 and TRBV6-3, excluded as indistinguishable. Sequencing had likely introduced a cluster of highly shared sequence variants as an artifact.

Germline CDR1 and CDR2: SGHRS and YFSETQ. The CDR3 runs 16 residues. Trimming left V 3 bases short and J 3 bases short, with 18 bases between. This clone appeared once. Antigen: not known. PCR amplification relied on 60 Vbeta primers (plus 13 Jbeta primers). The repertoire was sequenced with immunoSEQ multiplex PCR; TCRdb's copy has only in-frame clones and lacks some. The sample records about 120,000 clones, under 80% being singletons. Sequencing was performed on PBMCs. The TCR sequence derives from a woman between 50 and 59 years old in good health and CMV-seropositive. J is TRBJ2-5 and V is TRBV5-1; TRBD2 might be the D (7 bases). The CDR3 reads CASSSPGAGAEETQYF. DNA for the CDR3: TGCGCCAGCAGCTCCCCCGGGGCGGGGGCCGAAGAGACCCAGTACTTC.